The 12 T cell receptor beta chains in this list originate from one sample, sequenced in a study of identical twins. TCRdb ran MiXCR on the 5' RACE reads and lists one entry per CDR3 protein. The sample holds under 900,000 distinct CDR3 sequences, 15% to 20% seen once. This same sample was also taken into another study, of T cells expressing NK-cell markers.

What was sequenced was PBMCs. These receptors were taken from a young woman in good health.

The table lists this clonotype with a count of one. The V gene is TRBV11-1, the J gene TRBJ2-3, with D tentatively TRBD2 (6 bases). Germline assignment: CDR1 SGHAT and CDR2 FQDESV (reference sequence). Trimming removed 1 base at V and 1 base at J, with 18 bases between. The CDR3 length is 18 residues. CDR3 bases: TGTGCCAGCAGCTTAGGGGGAGGACTATCAATTCGCACAGATACGCAGTATTTT. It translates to CASSLGGGLSIRTDTQYF.

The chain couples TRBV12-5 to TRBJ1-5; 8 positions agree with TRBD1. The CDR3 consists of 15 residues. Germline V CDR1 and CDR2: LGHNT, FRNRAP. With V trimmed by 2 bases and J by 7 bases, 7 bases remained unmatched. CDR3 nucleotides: TGTGCTAGTGGTTTGAGGTGGGGGGACAGGCAGCCCCAGCATTTT. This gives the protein CASGLRWGDRQPQHF.

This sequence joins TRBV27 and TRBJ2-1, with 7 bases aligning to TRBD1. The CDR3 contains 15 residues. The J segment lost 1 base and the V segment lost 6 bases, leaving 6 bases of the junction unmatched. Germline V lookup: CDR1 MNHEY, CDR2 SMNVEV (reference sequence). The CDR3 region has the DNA TGTGCCAGCAGGTCGGACAGGCGATCCTACAATGAGCAGTTCTTC. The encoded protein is CASRSDRRSYNEQFF.

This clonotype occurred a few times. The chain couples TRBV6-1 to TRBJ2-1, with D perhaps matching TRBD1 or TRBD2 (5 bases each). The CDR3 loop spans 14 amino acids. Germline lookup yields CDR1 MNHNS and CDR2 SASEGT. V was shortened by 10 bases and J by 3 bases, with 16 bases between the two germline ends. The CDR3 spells CAISFGANYNEQFF. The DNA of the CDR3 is TGTGCCATATCTTTCGGGGCTAACTACAATGAGCAGTTCTTC.

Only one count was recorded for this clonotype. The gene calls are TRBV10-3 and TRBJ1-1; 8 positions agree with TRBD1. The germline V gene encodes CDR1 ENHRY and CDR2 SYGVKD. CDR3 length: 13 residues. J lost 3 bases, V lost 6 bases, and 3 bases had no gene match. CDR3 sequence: CAIRTDRDTEAFF. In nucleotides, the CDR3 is TGTGCCATCAGGACGGACAGGGACACTGAAGCTTTCTTT.

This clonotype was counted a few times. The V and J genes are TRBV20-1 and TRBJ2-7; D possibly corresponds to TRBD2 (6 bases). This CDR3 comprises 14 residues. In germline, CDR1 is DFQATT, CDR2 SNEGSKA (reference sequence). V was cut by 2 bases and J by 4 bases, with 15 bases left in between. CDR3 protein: CSARPRRRGYEQYF. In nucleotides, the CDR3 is TGCAGTGCTAGACCTCGCCGGCGGGGTTACGAGCAGTACTTC.

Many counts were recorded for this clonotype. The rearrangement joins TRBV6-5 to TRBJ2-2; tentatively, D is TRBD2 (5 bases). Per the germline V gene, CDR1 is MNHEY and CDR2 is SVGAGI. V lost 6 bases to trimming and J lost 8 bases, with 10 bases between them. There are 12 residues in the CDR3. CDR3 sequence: CASRTGSGELFF. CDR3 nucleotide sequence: TGTGCCAGCAGAACGGGATCAGGGGAGCTGTTTTTT.

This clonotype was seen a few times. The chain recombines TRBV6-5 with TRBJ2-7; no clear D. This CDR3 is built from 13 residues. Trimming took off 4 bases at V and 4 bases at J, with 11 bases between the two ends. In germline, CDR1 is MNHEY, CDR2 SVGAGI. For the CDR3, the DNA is TGTGCCAGCAGTTCCCCGCACGTTTACGAGCAGTACTTC. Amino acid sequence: CASSSPHVYEQYF.

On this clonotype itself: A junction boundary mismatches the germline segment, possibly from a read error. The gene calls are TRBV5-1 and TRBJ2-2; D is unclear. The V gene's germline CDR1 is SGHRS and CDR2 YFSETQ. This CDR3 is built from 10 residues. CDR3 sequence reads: CASSFLHVNF. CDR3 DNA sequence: TGCGCCAGCAGCTTCTTGCACGTCAATTTT.

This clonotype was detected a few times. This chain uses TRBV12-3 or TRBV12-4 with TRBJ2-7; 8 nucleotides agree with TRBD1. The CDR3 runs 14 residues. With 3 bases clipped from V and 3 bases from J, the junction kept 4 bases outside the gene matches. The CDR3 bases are TGTGCCAGCAGTTTGGGGGACAGGCTCTACGAGCAGTACTTC. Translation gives CASSLGDRLYEQYF.

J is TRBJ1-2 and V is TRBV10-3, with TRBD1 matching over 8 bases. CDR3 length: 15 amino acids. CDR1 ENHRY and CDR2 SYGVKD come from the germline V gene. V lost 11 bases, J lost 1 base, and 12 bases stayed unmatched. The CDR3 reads CALHTGTGNNYGYTF. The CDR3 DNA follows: TGTGCCTTACATACCGGGACAGGAAATAACTATGGCTACACCTTC.

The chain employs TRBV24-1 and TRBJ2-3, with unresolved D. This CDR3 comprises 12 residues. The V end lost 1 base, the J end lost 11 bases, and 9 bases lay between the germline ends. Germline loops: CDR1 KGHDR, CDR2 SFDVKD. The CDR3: CATSDFGPKQYF. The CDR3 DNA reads TGTGCCACCAGTGATTTTGGGCCGAAGCAGTATTTT.